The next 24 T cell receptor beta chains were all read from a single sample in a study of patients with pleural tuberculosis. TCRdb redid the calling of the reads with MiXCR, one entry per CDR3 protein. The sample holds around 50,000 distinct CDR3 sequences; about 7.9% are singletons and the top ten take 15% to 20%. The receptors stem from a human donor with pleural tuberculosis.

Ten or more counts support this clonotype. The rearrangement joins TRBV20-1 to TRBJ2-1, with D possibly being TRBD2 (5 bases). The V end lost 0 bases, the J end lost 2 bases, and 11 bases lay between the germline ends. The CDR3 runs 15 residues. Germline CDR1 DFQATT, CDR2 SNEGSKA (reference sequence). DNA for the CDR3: TGCAGTGCTAGAGATAGGACTGACCCCTACAATGAGCAGTTCTTC. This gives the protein CSARDRTDPYNEQFF.

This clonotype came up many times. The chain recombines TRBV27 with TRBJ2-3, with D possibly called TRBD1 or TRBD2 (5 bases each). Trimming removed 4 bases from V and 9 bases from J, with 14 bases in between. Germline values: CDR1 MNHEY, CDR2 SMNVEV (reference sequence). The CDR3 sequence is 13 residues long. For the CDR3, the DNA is TGTGCCAGCAGTTCCTCCGGGGCCTCAACGCAGTATTTT. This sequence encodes CASSSSGASTQYF.

CDR3: CASSIGIQETQYF. CDR3 in DNA: TGTGCCAGTAGTATTGGGATCCAAGAGACCCAGTACTTC. The V gene is TRBV19, the J gene TRBJ2-5; no clear D. This CDR3 spans 13 amino acids. The germline CDR1 and CDR2 sequences are LNHDA and SQIVND (reference sequence). V lost 3 bases, J lost 1 base, and 6 bases lay in between.

In DNA, the CDR3 is TGTGCCAGCAGCTTAGAATGGGGGTTAACTGAAGCTTTCTTT. It encodes CASSLEWGLTEAFF. The chain has TRBV11-1 and TRBJ1-1; D may be TRBD1 (5 bases). V was clipped by 1 base and J by 5 bases, with 11 bases between them. The CDR3 is made up of 14 amino acids. The germline CDR1 and CDR2 sequences are SGHAT and FQDESV (reference sequence).

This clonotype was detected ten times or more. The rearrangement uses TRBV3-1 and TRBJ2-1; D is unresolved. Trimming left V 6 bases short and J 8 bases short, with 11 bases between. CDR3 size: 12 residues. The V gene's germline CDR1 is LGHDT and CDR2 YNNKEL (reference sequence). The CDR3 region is CASSRIGDEQFF. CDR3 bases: TGTGCCAGCAGTCGGATCGGTGATGAGCAGTTCTTC.

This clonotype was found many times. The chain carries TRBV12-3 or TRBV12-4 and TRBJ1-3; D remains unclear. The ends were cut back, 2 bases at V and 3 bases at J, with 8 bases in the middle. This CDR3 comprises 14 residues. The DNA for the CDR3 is TGTGCCAGCAGTTTATCGGCGATTGGAAACACCATATATTTT. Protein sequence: CASSLSAIGNTIYF.

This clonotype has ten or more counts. The CDR3 loop reads CASSFLGRGTEAFF. The CDR3 coding sequence is TGTGCCAGCAGTTTCCTGGGGCGTGGGACTGAAGCTTTCTTT. V is TRBV27 and J is TRBJ1-1; tentatively, D is TRBD1 (5 bases). V shed 3 bases and J shed 5 bases, with 13 bases lying between them. The length of the CDR3 is 14 residues. Germline V gives CDR1 MNHEY, CDR2 SMNVEV (reference sequence).

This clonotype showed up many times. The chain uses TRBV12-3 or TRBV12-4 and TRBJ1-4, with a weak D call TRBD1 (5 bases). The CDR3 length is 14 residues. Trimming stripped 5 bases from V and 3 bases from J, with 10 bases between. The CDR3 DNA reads TGTGCCAGCAGTCCGGGACGGTCTAATGAAAAACTGTTTTTT. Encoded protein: CASSPGRSNEKLFF.

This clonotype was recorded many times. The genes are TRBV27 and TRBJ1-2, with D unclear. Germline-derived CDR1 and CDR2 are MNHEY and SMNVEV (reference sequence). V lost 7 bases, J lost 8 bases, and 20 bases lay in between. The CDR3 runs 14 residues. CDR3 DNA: TGTGCCAGCACATCAGGACGCTTTCTGGAAGGCTACACCTTC. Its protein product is CASTSGRFLEGYTF.

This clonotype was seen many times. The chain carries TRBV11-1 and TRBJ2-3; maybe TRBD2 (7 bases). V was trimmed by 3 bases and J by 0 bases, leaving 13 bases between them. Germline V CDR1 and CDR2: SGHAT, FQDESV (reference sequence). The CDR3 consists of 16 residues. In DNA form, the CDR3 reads TGTGCCAGCAGCTTCATGCGGGGGCCTAGCACAGATACGCAGTATTTT. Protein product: CASSFMRGPSTDTQYF.

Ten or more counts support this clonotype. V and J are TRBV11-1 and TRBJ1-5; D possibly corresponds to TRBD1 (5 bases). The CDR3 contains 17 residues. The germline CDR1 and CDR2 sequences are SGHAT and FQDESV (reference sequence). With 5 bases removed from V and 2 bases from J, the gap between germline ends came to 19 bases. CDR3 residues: CASSTQDTLEGNQPQHF. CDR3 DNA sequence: TGTGCCAGCAGCACCCAGGACACCCTAGAAGGCAATCAGCCCCAGCATTTT.

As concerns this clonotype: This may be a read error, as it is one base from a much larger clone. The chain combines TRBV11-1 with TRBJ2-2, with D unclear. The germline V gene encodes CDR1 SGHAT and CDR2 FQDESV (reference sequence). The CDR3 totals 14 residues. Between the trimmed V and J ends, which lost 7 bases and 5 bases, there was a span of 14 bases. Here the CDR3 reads CASNPQIGTGELFF. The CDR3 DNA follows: TGTGCCAGCAACCCACAGATTGGGACCGGGGAGCTGTTTTTT.

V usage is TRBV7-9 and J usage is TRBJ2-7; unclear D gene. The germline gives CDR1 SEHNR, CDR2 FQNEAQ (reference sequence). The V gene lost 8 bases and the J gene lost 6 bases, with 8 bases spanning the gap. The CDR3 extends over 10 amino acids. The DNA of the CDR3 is TGTGCCAGCGGAGTCTCCGAGCAGTACTTC. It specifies CASGVSEQYF.

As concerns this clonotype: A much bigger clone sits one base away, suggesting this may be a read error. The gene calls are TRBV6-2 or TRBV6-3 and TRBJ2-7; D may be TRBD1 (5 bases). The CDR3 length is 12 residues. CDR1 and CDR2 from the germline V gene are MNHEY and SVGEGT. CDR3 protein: CACSYRGNEQYV. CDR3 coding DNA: TGTGCCTGCAGTTATAGGGGCAACGAGCAGTACGTC.

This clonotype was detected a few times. The CDR3 is CASSLDREAGNTIYF. The CDR3 region has the DNA TGTGCCAGCAGCTTGGACAGGGAGGCTGGAAACACCATATATTTT. The chain recombines TRBV5-4 with TRBJ1-3, with TRBD1 as a possible D gene (6 bases). Per the germline V gene, CDR1 is SGHNT and CDR2 is YYREEE (reference sequence). Trimming cost V 0 bases and J 2 bases, with 9 bases left between them. This CDR3 contains 15 residues. Variable domain in full (rest from reference TRBV5-4 and TRBJ1-3): ETGVTQSPTHLIKTRGQQVTLRCSSQSGHNTVSWYQQALGQGPQFIFQYYREEENGRGNFPPRFSGLQFPNYSSELNVNALELDDSALYLCASSLDREAGNTIYFGEGSWLTVV.

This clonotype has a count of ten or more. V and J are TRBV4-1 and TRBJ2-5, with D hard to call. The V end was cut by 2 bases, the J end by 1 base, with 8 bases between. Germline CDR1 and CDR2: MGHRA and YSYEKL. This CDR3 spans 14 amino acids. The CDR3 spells CASSQSPGQETQYF. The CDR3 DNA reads TGCGCCAGCAGCCAAAGTCCGGGCCAAGAGACCCAGTACTTC.

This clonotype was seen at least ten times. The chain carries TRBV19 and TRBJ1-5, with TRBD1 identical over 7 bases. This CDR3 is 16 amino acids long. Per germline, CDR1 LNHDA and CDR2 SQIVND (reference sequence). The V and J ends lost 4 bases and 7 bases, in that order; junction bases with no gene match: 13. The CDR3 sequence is CASSSDRDGHRQPQHF. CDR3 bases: TGTGCCAGTAGTAGTGACAGGGATGGACACAGGCAGCCCCAGCATTTT.

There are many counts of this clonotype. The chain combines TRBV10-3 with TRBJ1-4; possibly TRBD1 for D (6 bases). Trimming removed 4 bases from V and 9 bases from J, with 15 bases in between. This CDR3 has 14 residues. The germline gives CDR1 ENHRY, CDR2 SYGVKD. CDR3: CAISGTDKTQKLFF. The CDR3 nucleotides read TGTGCCATCAGTGGGACAGATAAAACCCAAAAACTGTTTTTT.

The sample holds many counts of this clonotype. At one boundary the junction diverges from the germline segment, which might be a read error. CDR3 residues: CASSLGTGVSRLHF. The DNA of the CDR3 is TGCGCCAGCAGCTTAGGAACGGGAGTGTCGCGCCTGCATTTT. This sequence joins TRBV5-1 and TRBJ2-3; D may be TRBD2 (6 bases). This CDR3 comprises 14 residues. In germline, CDR1 is SGHRS, CDR2 YFSETQ.

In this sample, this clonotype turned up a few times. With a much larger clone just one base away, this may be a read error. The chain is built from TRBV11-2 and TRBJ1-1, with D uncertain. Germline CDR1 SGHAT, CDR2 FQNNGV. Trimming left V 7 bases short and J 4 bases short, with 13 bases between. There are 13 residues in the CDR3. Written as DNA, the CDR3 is TGTGCCAGCAAAGTTTTGGCGAGCACTGAAGCTTTCTTT. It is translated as CASKVLASTEAFF.

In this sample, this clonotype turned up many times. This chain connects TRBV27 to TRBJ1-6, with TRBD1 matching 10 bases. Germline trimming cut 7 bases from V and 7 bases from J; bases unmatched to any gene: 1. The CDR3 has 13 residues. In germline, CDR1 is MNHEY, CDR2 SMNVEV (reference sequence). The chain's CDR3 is CASMGQGNSPLHF. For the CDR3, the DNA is TGTGCCAGCATGGGACAGGGGAATTCACCCCTCCACTTT.

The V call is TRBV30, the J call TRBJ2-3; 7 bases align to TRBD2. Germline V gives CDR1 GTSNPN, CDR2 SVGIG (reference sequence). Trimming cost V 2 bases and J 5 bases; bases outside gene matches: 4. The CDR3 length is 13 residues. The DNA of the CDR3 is TGTGCCTGGAGTCGGGGGACTAAAGATACGCAGTATTTT. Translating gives CAWSRGTKDTQYF.

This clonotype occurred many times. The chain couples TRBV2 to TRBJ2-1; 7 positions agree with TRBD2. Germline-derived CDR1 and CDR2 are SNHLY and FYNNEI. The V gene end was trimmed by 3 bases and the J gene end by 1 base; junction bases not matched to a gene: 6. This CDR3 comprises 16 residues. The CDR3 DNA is TGTGCCAGCAGTGAGCTAGCGGACATTTCCTACAATGAGCAGTTCTTC. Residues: CASSELADISYNEQFF.

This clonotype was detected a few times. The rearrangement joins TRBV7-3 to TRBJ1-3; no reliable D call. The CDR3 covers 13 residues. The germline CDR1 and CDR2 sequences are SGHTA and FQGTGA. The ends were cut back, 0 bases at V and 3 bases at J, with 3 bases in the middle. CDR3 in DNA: TGTGCCAGCAGCTTAACGGATGGAAACACCATATATTTT. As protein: CASSLTDGNTIYF.